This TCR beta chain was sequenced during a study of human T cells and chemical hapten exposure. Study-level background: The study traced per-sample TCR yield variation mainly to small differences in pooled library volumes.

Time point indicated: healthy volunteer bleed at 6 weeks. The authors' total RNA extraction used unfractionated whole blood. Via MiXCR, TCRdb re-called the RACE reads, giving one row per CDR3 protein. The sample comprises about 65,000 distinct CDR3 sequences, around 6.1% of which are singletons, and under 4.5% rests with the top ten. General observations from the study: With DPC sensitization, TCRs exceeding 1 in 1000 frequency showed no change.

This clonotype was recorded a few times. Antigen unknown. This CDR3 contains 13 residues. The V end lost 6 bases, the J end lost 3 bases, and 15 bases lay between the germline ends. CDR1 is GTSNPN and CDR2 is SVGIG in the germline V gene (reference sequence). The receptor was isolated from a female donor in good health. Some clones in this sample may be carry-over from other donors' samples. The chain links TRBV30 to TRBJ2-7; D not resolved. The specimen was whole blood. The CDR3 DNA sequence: TGTGCCTGCCGACGATCCCTAAACTACGAGCAGTACTTC. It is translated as CACRRSLNYEQYF.